A selection of T cell receptor beta chains follows, all from one sample in a study of cytomegalovirus exposure and HLA in healthy donors. This table comes from immunoSEQ multiplex PCR, and its TCRdb copy is limited to in-frame clones, with some not included. The sample yields 150,000 to 180,000 clones, approximately 80% seen once. Sequenced material: PBMCs. These receptor sequences come from a man in his thirties or forties in good health and CMV-seropositive. Each CDR3 is given without its conserved first and last residue. Expanded clones get a size class; other rows say once, few or many, or leave the size out.

clone size,V gene,CDR3 protein
few,TRBV27,ASSLNRVEKTQY
-,TRBV28,ASSLEAGTGEKLF
-,TRBV5-1,ASSLLLAGGDNEQF
-,TRBV5-1,ASSLAASGSYEQY
-,TRBV2,ASSPTSAYTGELF
-,TRBV7-8,ASRPDIQANTEAF
-,TRBV28,ASSTLGQGGHEQY
-,TRBV5-1,ASSLGATEKLF
-,TRBV18,ASSTQRESTYEQY
-,TRBV5-6,ASSFDGTIQY
once,TRBV10-3,AISSDRGEQY
-,TRBV28,ASSSTGTGSHEQY
-,TRBV6-1,ASGGWGGDFNEQF
-,TRBV5-1,ASSIGVGGAYNEQF
-,TRBV7-6,ASSASGTYEQY
-,TRBV2,ASTGGQGLGQPQH
once,TRBV29-1,SVSDDRGTEQY
-,TRBV20-1,SAEERGF
-,TRBV27,ASSLLTSAYNEQF
-,TRBV6-6,ASLSGPNTGELF
-,TRBV7-2,ASSLETSGYTGELF
-,TRBV7-3,ASSLSEGAGELF
-,TRBV4-2,ASSQVTQGRAEAF
-,TRBV5-1,ASSPHRGNEQY
-,TRBV7-2,ASTRNRGLTYNEQF
-,TRBV28,ASSPLQQGVYEQY
-,TRBV7-8,ASSLTTRPGELF
-,TRBV19,ASSAVYNEQF
few,TRBV9,ASSPRDASGGTQY
once,TRBV2,ASRDRVGSEKLF
-,TRBV30,AWNNRGYEQY
-,TRBV29-1,SVELQATNEKLF
-,TRBV7-8,ASCTFSGSVDEQF
-,TRBV4-2,ASSPGLAYNEQF
-,TRBV7-8,ASSPDRATDTQY
-,TRBV2,ASSGQLNNQPQH
-,TRBV27,ASSHGTSVHNEQF
few,TRBV27,ASAPPGGLVYGYT
-,TRBV28,ASSPSDLPYEQY
-,TRBV28,ASSTGTSLPNEQF
-,TRBV14,ASSQTAGGEQY
-,TRBV28,ATLDRVAKNIQY
few,TRBV4-2,ASSHYREGNYDYT
-,TRBV27,ASRTGQGNEKLF
-,TRBV7-9,ASSSTSWQNEAF
-,TRBV9,ASSVAPGRSYEQY